The 30 T cell receptor beta chains presented below share a single source sample, sequenced in a study of blood T cell repertoires in COVID-19. The repertoire was sequenced with immunoSEQ multiplex PCR; TCRdb's copy has only in-frame clones and lacks some. The sample shows around 35,000 clones, more than 85% of them seen only once. The sequencing input was peripheral blood. Receptors were obtained from a man in his 70s with acute or convalescent COVID-19.

The rearrangement joins TRBV6-2 or TRBV6-3 to TRBJ1-1; D might be TRBD1 (6 bases). Trimming cost V 3 bases and J 12 bases, with 14 bases left between them. Germline-derived CDR1 and CDR2 are MNHEY and SVGEGT. This CDR3 comprises 12 residues. The DNA for the CDR3 is TGTGCCAGCAGTTATGGACAGAGTAGCCCTTTCTTT. As protein: CASSYGQSSPFF.

The chain combines TRBV10-3 with TRBJ1-1, with 8 bases aligning to TRBD1. From germline, CDR1 is ENHRY and CDR2 SYGVKD. The CDR3 runs to 16 residues. The V segment lost 2 bases and the J segment 1 base; nucleotides outside the gene matches: 6. CDR3 loop: CAISENLGQGNTEAFF. The CDR3 bases are TGTGCCATCAGTGAGAATTTAGGACAGGGGAACACTGAAGCTTTCTTT.

The chain links TRBV6-1 to TRBJ2-7, with D uncertain. CDR1 and CDR2 from the germline V gene are MNHNS and SASEGT. CDR3 size: 13 residues. Trimming stripped 3 bases from V and 1 base from J, with 7 bases between. Here the CDR3 DNA reads TGTGCCAGCAGTGACGGTCTTTCCTACGAGCAGTACTTC. This encodes CASSDGLSYEQYF.

The chain is built from TRBV29-1 and TRBJ2-1; D is possibly TRBD1 (6 bases). The germline CDR1 and CDR2 sequences are SQVTM and ANQGSEA. V was cut by 3 bases and J by 6 bases, with 12 bases left in between. The CDR3 runs to 13 residues. Here the CDR3 reads CSVEGQGLNEQFF. DNA of the CDR3: TGCAGCGTTGAGGGTCAGGGGCTCAATGAGCAGTTCTTC.

The genes are TRBV11-3 and TRBJ2-1, with TRBD1 identical over 7 bases. CDR1 and CDR2 (germline): SGHNT, YENEEA. Trimming at V came to 5 bases and at J to 7 bases, leaving 11 bases not matched to a gene. The CDR3 totals 15 residues. As DNA, the CDR3 is TGTGCCAGCAGCCTACAGGGGCCGAGTTCGAATGAGCAGTTCTTC. This translates into CASSLQGPSSNEQFF.

V usage is TRBV14 and J usage is TRBJ2-1, with TRBD2 as a possible D gene (5 bases). The CDR3 length is 15 residues. Trimming removed 3 bases from V and 4 bases from J, with 13 bases in between. Germline-derived CDR1 and CDR2 are SGHDN and FVKESK. This CDR3 is CASSQSPSRYNEQFF. The CDR3 DNA sequence: TGTGCCAGCAGCCAGTCCCCTAGCCGTTACAATGAGCAGTTCTTC.

This chain uses TRBV10-3 with TRBJ1-1; the D is unclear. The V gene's germline CDR1 is ENHRY and CDR2 SYGVKD. The length of the CDR3 is 12 residues. V gave up 7 bases and J gave up 6 bases, with 12 bases separating them. The CDR3 nucleotides are TGTGCCATCAAAGCAAGTGAGGCTGAAGCTTTCTTT. It is translated as CAIKASEAEAFF.

The chain carries TRBV3-1 (or the pseudogene TRBV3-2) and TRBJ1-1; D unclear. The V end was cut by 1 base, the J end by 3 bases, with 21 bases between. Looked up from germline, CDR1 is LGHDT and CDR2 is YNNKEL (reference sequence). The CDR3 loop spans 18 amino acids. CDR3 sequence: CASSQARYGGVGDTEAFF. The DNA of the CDR3 is TGTGCCAGCAGCCAAGCTCGTTACGGTGGAGTCGGGGACACTGAAGCTTTCTTT.

Only a few counts were recorded for this clone. This chain joins TRBV27 and TRBJ1-3, with D maybe TRBD1 (5 bases). V was pared by 5 bases and J by 4 bases, with 21 bases between. There are 17 residues in the CDR3. CDR1 and CDR2 (germline): MNHEY, SMNVEV (reference sequence). The CDR3 sequence: CASSSPSKGREGNTIYF. The CDR3 nucleotides are TGTGCCAGCAGTAGTCCCTCAAAGGGGAGGGAAGGAAACACCATATATTTT.

The rearrangement uses TRBV3-1 (or the pseudogene TRBV3-2) and TRBJ1-2; D might be TRBD1 (6 bases). The length of the CDR3 is 14 residues. From germline, CDR1 is LGHDT and CDR2 YNNKEL (reference sequence). Trimming removed 0 bases at V and 4 bases at J, with 9 bases between. CDR3 residues: CASSQDPRGYGYTF. DNA of the CDR3: TGTGCCAGCAGCCAAGATCCCAGGGGCTATGGCTACACCTTC.

This clone was seen a handful of times. The V gene is TRBV30, the J gene TRBJ1-2; TRBD1 matches 7 bases. Germline-derived CDR1 and CDR2 are GTSNPN and SVGIG (reference sequence). This CDR3 spans 13 amino acids. V shed 5 bases, J shed 2 bases, and the junction held 5 bases outside the gene matches. The CDR3 here is CAWGQVLNYGYTF. In nucleotides, the CDR3 is TGTGCCTGGGGACAGGTCCTCAACTATGGCTACACCTTC.

This clone was seen once. The chain carries TRBV12-3 or TRBV12-4 and TRBJ1-2; TRBD1 aligns across 7 bases. After removal of 5 bases from V and 7 bases from J, the junction contained 7 bases not matched to a gene. This CDR3 is 13 amino acids long. DNA of the CDR3: TGTGCCAGCAGTCCAACAGGGGAAGGTGGCTACACCTTC. Encoded protein: CASSPTGEGGYTF.

This clone was detected only a few times. V usage is TRBV5-1 and J usage is TRBJ2-5; TRBD1 might be the D (6 bases). CDR3 length: 14 residues. The germline V gene has CDR1 SGHRS and CDR2 YFSETQ. The V gene lost 4 bases and the J gene lost 4 bases, with 14 bases spanning the gap. CDR3 residues: CASSMGHIGETQYF. DNA of the CDR3: TGCGCCAGCAGCATGGGACATATAGGAGAGACCCAGTACTTC.

V is TRBV5-4 and J is TRBJ1-2, with D unclear. Germline lookup yields CDR1 SGHNT and CDR2 YYREEE (reference sequence). The V gene lost 4 bases and the J gene lost 5 bases, with 18 bases spanning the gap. The CDR3 has 15 amino acids. In DNA, the CDR3 is TGTGCCAGCAGCGGCGGCGAGATAGGCCGATATGGCTACACCTTC. Encoded protein: CASSGGEIGRYGYTF.

The genes are TRBV28 and TRBJ2-3, with a weak D call TRBD1 (5 bases). The germline V gene encodes CDR1 MDHEN and CDR2 SYDVKM. The CDR3 runs to 18 residues. The V and J ends lost 2 bases and 3 bases respectively, with 21 bases between them. DNA of the CDR3: TGTGCCAGCAGTTTACTTGGGGCTGCAGAAATCGTAACAGATACGCAGTATTTT. Translation gives CASSLLGAAEIVTDTQYF. Using reference TRBV28 and TRBJ2-3 for the parts outside the CDR3, the full variable domain is DVKVTQSSRYLVKRTGEKVFLECVQDMDHENMFWYRQDPGLGLRLIYFSYDVKMKEKGDIPEGYSVSREKKERFSLILESASTNQTSMYLCASSLLGAAEIVTDTQYFGPGTRLTVL.

V gene TRBV28 combines with J gene TRBJ1-1; possibly TRBD1 for D (6 bases). V lost 7 bases and J lost 11, with 20 bases in between. The CDR3 runs 13 residues. The germline gives CDR1 MDHEN, CDR2 SYDVKM. Written as DNA, the CDR3 is TGTGCCAGCATTCAGACAGGACCCGGGGATGCTTTCTTT. Translated: CASIQTGPGDAFF.

This clone has only a few counts. V and J are TRBV29-1 and TRBJ2-5; 10 bases are a match to TRBD2. V was pared by 7 bases and J by 4 bases, with 24 bases of the junction left unmatched. CDR1 and CDR2 (germline): SQVTM, ANQGSEA. The length of the CDR3 is 19 residues. CDR3 sequence (DNA): TGCAGCGGCACCGGTTGGAGGGGGCTAGCGGGAGTCGGTGGAGAGACCCAGTACTTC. Translation gives CSGTGWRGLAGVGGETQYF.

The chain is built from TRBV27 and TRBJ1-5; D uncertain. CDR1 and CDR2 (germline): MNHEY, SMNVEV (reference sequence). With 3 bases removed from V and 4 bases from J, the gap between germline ends came to 7 bases. The CDR3 length is 13 residues. The CDR3, as DNA: TGTGCCAGCAGTTTGCCCGGGAATCAGCCCCAGCATTTT. Its translation is CASSLPGNQPQHF.

This clone was counted between two and nine times. The J gene is TRBJ2-7, the V gene TRBV28, with D perhaps TRBD1 (6 bases). In germline, CDR1 is MDHEN, CDR2 SYDVKM. Deletions cut 10 bases from V and 4 bases from J, with 17 bases between. The CDR3 loop spans 13 amino acids. CDR3 sequence reads: CATARTDSYEQYF. The CDR3 nucleotides read TGTGCCACTGCCCGGACAGATTCTTACGAGCAGTACTTC.

The chain employs TRBV4-3 and TRBJ2-5; 11 nucleotides line up with TRBD2. CDR3 length: 16 residues. Trimming removed 4 bases from V and 5 bases from J; junction bases left unmatched: 9. Germline V gene lookup returns CDR1 LGHNA and CDR2 YSLEER. The CDR3 DNA reads as TGCGCCAGCAGCCGCCAACTTAGCGGGAGGGAGGAGACCCAGTACTTC. It translates to CASSRQLSGREETQYF.

The chain has TRBV12-3 or TRBV12-4 and TRBJ1-6; unclear D gene. This CDR3 has 13 residues. Trimming removed 2 bases from V and 6 bases from J, with 5 bases in between. The CDR3 DNA is TGTGCCAGCAGTTTAAGCATTAATTCACCCCTCCACTTT. Translation: CASSLSINSPLHF.

V usage is TRBV6-5 and J usage is TRBJ1-2, with D uncertain. The CDR3 covers 14 residues. Trimming left V 3 bases short and J 5 bases short, with 13 bases between. The germline V gene has CDR1 MNHEY and CDR2 SVGAGI. CDR3 sequence (DNA): TGTGCCAGCAGTTATCATACAGACGGTTATGGCTACACCTTC. Protein product: CASSYHTDGYGYTF.

The chain couples TRBV6-5 to TRBJ1-6, with D unclear. Per germline, CDR1 MNHEY and CDR2 SVGAGI. The CDR3 totals 14 residues. V lost 7 bases, J lost 2 bases, and 9 bases lay in between. The CDR3 nucleotides are TGTGCCAGCACGGGGAGAACCTATAATTCACCCCTCCACTTT. Its protein product is CASTGRTYNSPLHF.

This chain uses TRBV7-7 with TRBJ2-1; 8 bases agree with TRBD1. The CDR3 runs 16 residues. Germline V gene data show CDR1 as SSHAT and CDR2 as FNYEAQ (reference sequence). The junction had 6 bases not matched to a gene; V was cut back by 5 bases and J by 0 bases. CDR3 sequence reads: CASSPGQGNSYNEQFF. CDR3 sequence (DNA): TGTGCCAGCAGCCCAGGACAGGGTAACTCCTACAATGAGCAGTTCTTC.

This clone was seen once. The chain is built from TRBV7-9 and TRBJ2-3; tentative D call: TRBD1 (5 bases). The CDR3 spans 14 residues. V lost 6 bases, J lost 4 bases, and 14 bases lay in between. Per the germline V gene, CDR1 is SEHNR and CDR2 is FQNEAQ (reference sequence). Here the CDR3 reads CASRKGVNSDTQYF. CDR3 bases: TGTGCCAGCAGAAAAGGGGTCAATTCAGATACGCAGTATTTT. Variable domain in full (rest from reference TRBV7-9 and TRBJ2-3): DTGVSQNPRHKITKRGQNVTFRCDPISEHNRLYWYRQTLGQGPEFLTYFQNEAQLEKSRLLSDRFSAERPKGSFSTLEIQRTEQGDSAMYLCASRKGVNSDTQYFGPGTRLTVL.

This chain connects TRBV3-1 (or the pseudogene TRBV3-2) to TRBJ2-3; possible D gene TRBD2, 6 bases. The germline V gene encodes CDR1 LGHDT and CDR2 YNNKEL (reference sequence). CDR3 length: 16 residues. V lost 4 bases and J lost 2, with 16 bases in between. The CDR3 DNA follows: TGTGCCAGCAGCCGCTTGGGGGGTAGTTTCACAGATACGCAGTATTTT. Amino acids: CASSRLGGSFTDTQYF.

The chain employs TRBV9 and TRBJ2-1, with D uncertain. This CDR3 is 14 amino acids long. Trimming cost V 3 bases and J 3 bases, with 10 bases left between them. CDR1 and CDR2 from the germline V gene are SGDLS and YYNGEE. CDR3 coding DNA: TGTGCCAGCAGCGAGACACTGGGCTACAATGAGCAGTTCTTC. It translates to CASSETLGYNEQFF.

This clone was detected a few times. This sample also contains other DNA sequences that code for the same CDR3. The chain is built from TRBV3-1 (or the pseudogene TRBV3-2) and TRBJ2-3; TRBD2 might be the D (5 bases). Trimming left V 1 base short and J 8 bases short, with 10 bases between. The CDR3 covers 13 residues. In germline, CDR1 is LGHDT, CDR2 YNNKEL (reference sequence). CDR3: CASSQVVEGTQYF. The CDR3, as DNA: TGTGCCAGCAGCCAAGTGGTCGAGGGTACGCAGTATTTT.

The CDR3 reads CASSSRQGQETQYF. CDR3 in DNA: TGCGCCAGCAGCTCCCGACAGGGACAAGAGACCCAGTACTTC. The chain links TRBV5-1 to TRBJ2-5; 7 bases agree with TRBD1. V was clipped by 3 bases and J by 2 bases; unmatched bases: 4. The CDR3 consists of 14 residues. The V gene's germline CDR1 is SGHRS and CDR2 YFSETQ.

The V gene is TRBV19, the J gene TRBJ2-1; D not certain. This CDR3 region has 12 residues. Trimming pared 3 bases from V and 8 bases from J, leaving 8 bases between. Per the germline V gene, CDR1 is LNHDA and CDR2 is SQIVND (reference sequence). The CDR3 coding sequence is TGTGCCAGTAGTATTAAGCGCGATGAGCAGTTCTTC. Protein: CASSIKRDEQFF. Combining the CDR3 with reference TRBV19 and TRBJ2-1 gives the whole variable domain DGGITQSPKYLFRKEGQNVTLSCEQNLNHDAMYWYRQDPGQGLRLIYYSQIVNDFQKGDIAEGYSVSREKKESFPLTVTSAQKNPTAFYLCASSIKRDEQFFGPGTRLTVL.